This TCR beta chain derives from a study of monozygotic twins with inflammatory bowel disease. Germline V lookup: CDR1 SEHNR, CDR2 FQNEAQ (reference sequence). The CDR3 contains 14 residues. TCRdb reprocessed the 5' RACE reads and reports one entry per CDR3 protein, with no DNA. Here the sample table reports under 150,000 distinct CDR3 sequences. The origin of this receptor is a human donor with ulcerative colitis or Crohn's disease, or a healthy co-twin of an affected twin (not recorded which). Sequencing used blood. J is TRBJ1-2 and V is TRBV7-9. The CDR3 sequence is CASSLVDIFYGYTF.